The next 7 T cell receptor beta chains were all read from a single sample in a study of CD8 T cells in Susac syndrome. RNA, at 0.5 to 1 ug, was reverse transcribed with random hexamers. MiXCR, run by TCRdb on the immunoSEQ multiplex PCR reads, gives a single entry per CDR3 protein. The table includes 140,000 to 150,000 distinct CDR3 sequences, less than 95% detected once. Sample: CD4+ T cells from PBMCs. These receptors were collected from a human donor in good health.

The V gene is TRBV20-1, the J gene TRBJ2-4; TRBD2 agrees at 12 bases. The V segment lost 5 bases and the J segment 5 bases; nucleotides outside the gene matches: 4. The germline V gene encodes CDR1 DFQATT and CDR2 SNEGSKA (reference sequence). This CDR3 region has 14 residues. DNA of the CDR3: TGCAGTGCTCCTAGCGGGAGGGCCCAAAACATTCAGTACTTC. Amino acid sequence: CSAPSGRAQNIQYF.

V and J are TRBV7-9 and TRBJ1-1; D gene uncertain. Germline values: CDR1 SEHNR, CDR2 FQNEAQ (reference sequence). The ends were cut back, 0 bases at V and 12 bases at J, with 14 bases in the middle. The CDR3 is made up of 13 amino acids. This chain's CDR3 is CASSLALQTRSFF. DNA for the CDR3: TGTGCCAGCAGCTTAGCGCTACAGACAAGGTCTTTCTTT.

This sequence joins TRBV12-3 or TRBV12-4 and TRBJ2-1; 7 bases map to TRBD2. The CDR3 is 15 amino acids. With 3 bases clipped from V and 2 bases from J, the junction kept 4 bases outside the gene matches. The CDR3 DNA is TGTGCCAGCAGTTTGCGCGGGACTACCTACAATGAGCAGTTCTTC. Its protein is CASSLRGTTYNEQFF.

This clonotype was seen a single time. The J gene is TRBJ2-3, the V gene TRBV5-1, with a possible D match to TRBD2 (6 bases). Trimming took off 6 bases at V and 1 base at J, with 9 bases between the two ends. Germline values: CDR1 SGHRS, CDR2 YFSETQ. This CDR3 has 13 residues. CDR3 sequence: CASTASGTDTQYF. In DNA form, the CDR3 reads TGCGCCAGCACGGCTAGCGGCACAGATACGCAGTATTTT.

The chain combines TRBV12-3 or TRBV12-4 with TRBJ1-5; perhaps TRBD1 as D (6 bases). The CDR3 spans 15 residues. Trimming removed 6 bases from V and 3 bases from J, with 15 bases in between. DNA for the CDR3: TGTGCCAGCAGCAGGGACACTGGCGACAATCAGCCCCAGCATTTT. Amino acid sequence: CASSRDTGDNQPQHF.

Only one count was recorded for this clonotype. V usage is TRBV18 and J usage is TRBJ2-1; 9 bases are shared with TRBD2. This CDR3 is built from 15 residues. Looked up from germline, CDR1 is KGHSH and CDR2 is LQKENI. V dropped 0 bases and J dropped 3; count of bases not matched to a gene: 0. DNA of the CDR3: TGTGCCAGCTCACCACCTAGCGGGGGCTACAATGAGCAGTTCTTC. It yields the protein CASSPPSGGYNEQFF. The variable domain in full, completed from reference TRBV18 and TRBJ2-1, reads NAGVMQNPRHLVRRRGQEARLRCSPMKGHSHVYWYRQLPEEGLKFMVYLQKENIIDESGMPKERFSAEFPKEGPSILRIQQVVRGDSAAYFCASSPPSGGYNEQFFGPGTRLTVL.

This chain uses TRBV29-1 with TRBJ2-3; D is perhaps TRBD2 (5 bases). This CDR3 is built from 14 residues. V lost 7 bases and J 4 bases, leaving 18 bases between the germline ends. The germline V gene encodes CDR1 SQVTM and CDR2 ANQGSEA. The CDR3 DNA follows: TGCAGCGCTAAAGGATCACGAGGGCCAGATACGCAGTATTTT. This sequence encodes CSAKGSRGPDTQYF.